This T cell receptor beta chain was retrieved from a study of response to subunit inactivated influenza vaccine. Via MiXCR, TCRdb re-called the RT-PCR reads, giving one row per CDR3 protein. The top ten clones hold about a tenth of a sample with some 300,000 distinct CDR3 sequences, around 20% of them seen once. The CDR3 covers 14 residues. Germline assignment: CDR1 MNHNS and CDR2 SASEGT. Trimming removed 5 bases from V and 7 bases from J; junction bases left unmatched: 3. Only a few counts were recorded for this clonotype. V and J are TRBV6-1 and TRBJ1-4, with 11 bases identical to TRBD1. This specimen consisted of PBMCs from blood, obtained approximately 20 months after vaccination. The clonotype was recovered from a man aged 45 to 75 who received an inactivated influenza vaccine. The CDR3 protein is CASSTDRGPEKLFF. DNA of the CDR3: TGTGCCAGCAGTACGGACAGGGGGCCTGAAAAACTGTTTTTT.